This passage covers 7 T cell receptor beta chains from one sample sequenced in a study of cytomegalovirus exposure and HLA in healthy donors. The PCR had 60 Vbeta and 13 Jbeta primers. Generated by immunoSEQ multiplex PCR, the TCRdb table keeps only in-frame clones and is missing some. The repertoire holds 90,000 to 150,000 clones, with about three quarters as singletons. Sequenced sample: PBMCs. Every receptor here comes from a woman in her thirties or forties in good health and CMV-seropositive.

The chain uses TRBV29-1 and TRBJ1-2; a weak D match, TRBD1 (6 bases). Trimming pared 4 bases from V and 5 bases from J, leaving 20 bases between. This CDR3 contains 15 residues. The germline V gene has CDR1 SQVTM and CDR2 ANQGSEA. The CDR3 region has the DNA TGCAGCGTTGGGACGGACAGACCCGAGGGGTATGGCTACACCTTC. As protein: CSVGTDRPEGYGYTF.

The CDR3 nucleotides are TGCGCCAGCAGCTCCGAGGCCCCCAGGGTTACACATGGCTACACCTTC. This translates into CASSSEAPRVTHGYTF. This chain links TRBV5-1 with TRBJ1-2; tentatively, D is TRBD1 (5 bases). V gave up 3 bases and J gave up 6 bases, with 21 bases separating them. The CDR3 length is 16 residues. Germline V gene data show CDR1 as SGHRS and CDR2 as YFSETQ.

The CDR3 spells CASSQFRGAGTDTQYF. CDR3 nucleotides: TGCGCCAGCAGCCAATTCCGGGGGGCGGGCACAGATACGCAGTATTTT. V gene TRBV4-3 combines with J gene TRBJ2-3, with D tentatively TRBD2 (7 bases). The V gene's germline CDR1 is LGHNA and CDR2 YSLEER. V was clipped by 2 bases and J by 1 base, with 13 bases between them. The CDR3 consists of 16 residues.

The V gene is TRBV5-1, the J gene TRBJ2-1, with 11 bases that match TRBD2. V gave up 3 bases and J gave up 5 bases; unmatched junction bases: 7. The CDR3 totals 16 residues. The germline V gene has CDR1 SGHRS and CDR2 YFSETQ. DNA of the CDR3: TGCGCCAGCAGCTCCCCGGCTAGCGGGGGGAACAATGAGCAGTTCTTC. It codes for CASSSPASGGNNEQFF.

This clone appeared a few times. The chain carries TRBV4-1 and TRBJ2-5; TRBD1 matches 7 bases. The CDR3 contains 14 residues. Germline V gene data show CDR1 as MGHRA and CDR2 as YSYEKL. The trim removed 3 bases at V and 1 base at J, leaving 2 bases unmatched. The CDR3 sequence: CASSQNRGQETQYF. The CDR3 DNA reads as TGCGCCAGCAGCCAGAACAGGGGCCAAGAGACCCAGTACTTC.

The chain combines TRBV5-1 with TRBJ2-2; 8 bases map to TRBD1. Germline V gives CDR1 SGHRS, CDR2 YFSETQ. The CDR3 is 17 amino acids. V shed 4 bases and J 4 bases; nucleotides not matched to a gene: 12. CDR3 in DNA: TGCGCCAGCAGCCGGGGGCCGACAGGGGATACCACCGGGGAGCTGTTTTTT. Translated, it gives CASSRGPTGDTTGELFF.

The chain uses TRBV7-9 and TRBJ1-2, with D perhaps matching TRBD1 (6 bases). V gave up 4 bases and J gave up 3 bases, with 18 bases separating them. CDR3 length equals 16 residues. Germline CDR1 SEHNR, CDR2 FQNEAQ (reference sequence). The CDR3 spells CASSSTRDTNDYGYTF. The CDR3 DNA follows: TGTGCCAGCAGCTCCACCCGGGACACCAATGACTATGGCTACACCTTC.